Listed here are 6 T cell receptor beta chains from one sample, sequenced in a study of Ad26.COV2.S vaccination and SARS-CoV-2 variants. Treatment noted: roughly 18 received Ad26.COV2.S at low or high dose, single or two shots; 5 received placebo; per-sample allocation not given. Sampling occurred on day 63 after the first vaccine or placebo injection. Assay used: immunoSEQ multiplex PCR; TCRdb lists only in-frame clones, some missing. This sample carries about 680,000 clones, roughly 90% of them seen once, and the ten largest clones take approximately 1.5%. Sample: peripheral blood, taken in a trial of Ad26.COV2.S vaccine versus placebo. These receptors all stem from a person between 18 and 65 years old who received the Ad26.COV2.S COVID-19 vaccine or a placebo.

This chain connects TRBV25-1 to TRBJ1-1, with TRBD1 matching 10 bases. The CDR3 spans 15 residues. Trimming removed 2 bases from V and 7 bases from J; junction bases left unmatched: 7. The germline V gene has CDR1 MGHDK and CDR2 SYGVNS. The chain's CDR3 is CASSEPGTGVREAFF. DNA for the CDR3: TGTGCCAGCAGTGAACCCGGGACAGGGGTCCGTGAAGCTTTCTTT.

V usage is TRBV5-6 and J usage is TRBJ2-2, with TRBD2 identical over 7 bases. CDR3 length equals 14 residues. V trimming: 3 bases; J trimming: 5 bases; junction bases outside the gene matches: 4. Germline V gives CDR1 SGHDT, CDR2 YYEEEE. Written as DNA, the CDR3 is TGTGCCAGCAGCTCCCCTAGCGGAACCGGGGAGCTGTTTTTT. Translation gives CASSSPSGTGELFF.

This chain uses TRBV18 with TRBJ1-2; maybe TRBD1 (6 bases). Germline values: CDR1 KGHSH, CDR2 LQKENI. This CDR3 comprises 15 residues. Trimming removed 4 bases from V and 4 bases from J, with 16 bases in between. CDR3 sequence reads: CASSLGAGATYGYTF. Written as DNA, the CDR3 is TGTGCCAGCTCACTGGGGGCAGGGGCAACCTATGGCTACACCTTC.

The gene calls are TRBV5-4 and TRBJ1-4; possible D gene TRBD1, 5 bases. The CDR3 length is 15 residues. Trimming stripped 1 base from V and 7 bases from J, with 14 bases between. Per the germline V gene, CDR1 is SGHNT and CDR2 is YYREEE (reference sequence). The CDR3 sequence: CASSLYAGQGEKLFF. In DNA, the CDR3 is TGTGCCAGCAGCTTGTATGCGGGGCAGGGTGAAAAACTGTTTTTT.

V usage is TRBV5-4 and J usage is TRBJ2-2, with D perhaps TRBD1 (6 bases). This CDR3 is 16 amino acids long. Germline CDR1 SGHNT, CDR2 YYREEE (reference sequence). Trimming cost V 3 bases and J 6 bases, with 18 bases left between them. CDR3 amino acids: CASSSYRVSLPGELFF. CDR3 bases: TGTGCCAGCAGCTCATACAGGGTGAGTTTACCCGGGGAGCTGTTTTTT.

This chain joins TRBV2 and TRBJ1-1; 8 bases are a match to TRBD1. J lost 2 bases, V lost 6 bases, and 8 bases had no gene match. The CDR3 is 15 amino acids. The germline V gene has CDR1 SNHLY and CDR2 FYNNEI. In DNA, the CDR3 is TGTGCCAGCAGCAAGGCAGGGGGCTTCAACACTGAAGCTTTCTTT. Amino acids: CASSKAGGFNTEAFF. Complete variable domain (other parts from reference TRBV2 and TRBJ1-1): EPEVTQTPSHQVTQMGQEVILRCVPISNHLYFYWYRQILGQKVEFLVSFYNNEISEKSEIFDDQFSVERPDGSNFTLKIRSTKLEDSAMYFCASSKAGGFNTEAFFGQGTRLTVV.